This passage covers 27 T cell receptor beta chains from one sample sequenced in a study of cytomegalovirus exposure and HLA in healthy donors. PCR employed 60 Vbeta and 13 Jbeta primers. Clones were read by immunoSEQ multiplex PCR, and TCRdb kept only the in-frame ones, dropping some. The profile shows roughly 190,000 clones, approximately 80% of them singletons. The specimen was PBMCs. Every receptor here comes from a woman in her 30s in good health and CMV-seropositive.

The rearrangement joins TRBV27 to TRBJ1-1, with D perhaps matching TRBD1 (6 bases). Germline V gene sequence: CDR1 MNHEY, CDR2 SMNVEV (reference sequence). V was shortened by 8 bases and J by 1 base, with 14 bases between the two germline ends. The CDR3 has 14 amino acids. The CDR3 nucleotides read TGTGCCAGCGGAATACAGGGAACGAACACTGAAGCTTTCTTT. Amino acid sequence: CASGIQGTNTEAFF.

This chain joins TRBV6-1 and TRBJ1-1; tentatively, D is TRBD1 (6 bases). V was shortened by 6 bases and J by 1 base, with 15 bases between the two germline ends. In germline, CDR1 is MNHNS, CDR2 SASEGT. The CDR3 sequence is 15 residues long. This CDR3 is CASSVRTAPNTEAFF. CDR3 nucleotide sequence: TGTGCCAGCAGCGTTCGGACAGCCCCGAACACTGAAGCTTTCTTT.

The chain recombines TRBV11-1 with TRBJ1-1; 10 bases are shared with TRBD1. The CDR3 runs to 16 residues. The J segment lost 4 bases and the V segment lost 3 bases, leaving 8 bases of the junction unmatched. Germline V gives CDR1 SGHAT, CDR2 FQDESV (reference sequence). The CDR3 bases are TGTGCCAGCAGCTTGGGGTCCCGGGACAGGGGCACTGAAGCTTTCTTT. Translating gives CASSLGSRDRGTEAFF.

This clone has only a few counts. This chain joins TRBV7-3 and TRBJ2-1, with a weak D call TRBD2 (6 bases). Trimming removed 5 bases at V and 13 bases at J, with 21 bases between. Germline V gene lookup returns CDR1 SGHTA and CDR2 FQGTGA. The CDR3 is 14 residues long. The CDR3 bases are TGTGCCAGCAGCGCCGAAGGGACTTCTGAACGACAGTTCTTC. Protein product: CASSAEGTSERQFF. The full variable domain, rest sourced from reference TRBV7-3 and TRBJ2-1, is GAGVSQTPSNKVTEKGKYVELRCDPISGHTALYWYRQSLGQGPEFLIYFQGTGAADDSGLPNDRFFAVRPEGSVSTLKIQRTERGDSAVYLCASSAEGTSERQFFGPGTRLTVL.

The chain combines TRBV6-6 with TRBJ2-2; 7 bases align to TRBD2. Germline V gene lookup returns CDR1 MNHNY and CDR2 SVGAGI (reference sequence). This CDR3 comprises 15 residues. The J segment lost 3 bases and the V segment lost 6 bases, leaving 7 bases of the junction unmatched. CDR3 nucleotides: TGTGCCAGCAGAAGCGGGATCACCGACACCGGGGAGCTGTTTTTT. Translating gives CASRSGITDTGELFF.

J is TRBJ2-1 and V is TRBV6-5, with TRBD2 matching over 8 bases. Trimming removed 4 bases from V and 7 bases from J; junction bases left unmatched: 12. There are 16 residues in the CDR3. Germline values: CDR1 MNHEY, CDR2 SVGAGI. CDR3 nucleotide sequence: TGTGCCAGCAGTTCCAGCCCTGACGGGAGGGGTAATGAGCAGTTCTTC. Protein sequence: CASSSSPDGRGNEQFF.

The chain carries TRBV13 and TRBJ2-7; tentative D call: TRBD2 (6 bases). The CDR3 runs 15 residues. Germline assignment: CDR1 PRHDT and CDR2 FYEKMQ (reference sequence). V was trimmed by 0 bases and J by 0 bases, leaving 9 bases between them. CDR3 in amino acids: CASSLGGGSSYEQYF. CDR3 DNA: TGTGCCAGCAGCTTAGGTGGGGGGAGCTCCTACGAGCAGTACTTC.

The J gene is TRBJ2-3, the V gene TRBV5-1, with 9 bases matching TRBD2. CDR1 and CDR2 from the germline V gene are SGHRS and YFSETQ. The CDR3 has 16 amino acids. The trim removed 0 bases at V and 5 bases at J, leaving 7 bases unmatched. The CDR3 protein is CASSLVASGVQDTQYF. The CDR3 bases are TGCGCCAGCAGCTTGGTGGCTAGCGGGGTGCAAGATACGCAGTATTTT. Full variable domain (missing parts from reference TRBV5-1 and TRBJ2-3): KAGVTQTPRYLIKTRGQQVTLSCSPISGHRSVSWYQQTPGQGLQFLFEYFSETQRNKGNFPGRFSGRQFSNSRSEMNVSTLELGDSALYLCASSLVASGVQDTQYFGPGTRLTVL.

CDR3 in DNA: TGTGCCAGTAGTATAGCTGGGAGACTTGGCATTCAGTACTTC. This encodes CASSIAGRLGIQYF. The rearrangement links TRBV19 to TRBJ2-4; tentatively, D is TRBD2 (5 bases). The CDR3 runs 14 residues. The germline V gene encodes CDR1 LNHDA and CDR2 SQIVND (reference sequence). V was shortened by 1 base and J by 9 bases, with 13 bases between the two germline ends. The entire variable domain, with the rest obtained from reference TRBV19 and TRBJ2-4, is as follows: DGGITQSPKYLFRKEGQNVTLSCEQNLNHDAMYWYRQDPGQGLRLIYYSQIVNDFQKGDIAEGYSVSREKKESFPLTVTSAQKNPTAFYLCASSIAGRLGIQYFGAGTRLSVL.

The V call is TRBV5-4, the J call TRBJ2-7; D is possibly TRBD2 (7 bases). The CDR3 has 14 residues. The germline V and J ends were trimmed by 4 bases and 0 bases, with 11 bases remaining between them. The germline V gene encodes CDR1 SGHNT and CDR2 YYREEE (reference sequence). CDR3: CASSLGGPSYEQYF. The CDR3 nucleotides are TGTGCCAGCAGCCTGGGGGGGCCCTCCTACGAGCAGTACTTC. Full variable domain (rest looked up from reference TRBV5-4 and TRBJ2-7): ETGVTQSPTHLIKTRGQQVTLRCSSQSGHNTVSWYQQALGQGPQFIFQYYREEENGRGNFPPRFSGLQFPNYSSELNVNALELDDSALYLCASSLGGPSYEQYFGPGTRLTVT.

The chain uses TRBV7-9 and TRBJ2-7; 7 bases are shared with TRBD1. CDR3 length: 15 amino acids. V shed 5 bases and J 3 bases; nucleotides not matched to a gene: 10. The germline CDR1 and CDR2 sequences are SEHNR and FQNEAQ (reference sequence). The CDR3 region is CASSQTTGRIYEQYF. In nucleotides, the CDR3 is TGTGCCAGCAGCCAGACGACAGGGCGAATCTACGAGCAGTACTTC. The full variable domain, rest sourced from reference TRBV7-9 and TRBJ2-7, is DTGVSQNPRHKITKRGQNVTFRCDPISEHNRLYWYRQTLGQGPEFLTYFQNEAQLEKSRLLSDRFSAERPKGSFSTLEIQRTEQGDSAMYLCASSQTTGRIYEQYFGPGTRLTVT.

This chain links TRBV28 with TRBJ2-7; 8 positions match TRBD1. This CDR3 comprises 13 residues. Germline values: CDR1 MDHEN, CDR2 SYDVKM. V dropped 3 bases and J dropped 5; count of bases not matched to a gene: 3. The CDR3 DNA follows: TGTGCCAGCAGTTTCAGGGGGCGGAACGAGCAGTACTTC. The encoded protein is CASSFRGRNEQYF.

V usage is TRBV28 and J usage is TRBJ2-6; the match to TRBD1 covers 10 bases. After removal of 2 bases from V and 1 base from J, the junction contained 5 bases not matched to a gene. There are 18 residues in the CDR3. CDR1 and CDR2 (germline): MDHEN, SYDVKM. The CDR3 DNA reads as TGTGCCAGCAGTTTACGGGGACAGGGGCGTTCTGGGGCCAACGTCCTGACTTTC. It specifies CASSLRGQGRSGANVLTF.

The J gene is TRBJ2-1, the V gene TRBV6-1; 10 nucleotides line up with TRBD2. This CDR3 is 17 amino acids long. V was clipped by 4 bases and J by 0 bases; unmatched bases: 6. Per the germline V gene, CDR1 is MNHNS and CDR2 is SASEGT. CDR3 nucleotides: TGTGCCAGCAGTGCCACTAGCGGGGCTAACTCCTACAATGAGCAGTTCTTC. Protein sequence: CASSATSGANSYNEQFF.

The chain employs TRBV13 and TRBJ1-2, with 7 positions matching TRBD1. CDR1 and CDR2 from the germline V gene are PRHDT and FYEKMQ (reference sequence). The CDR3 runs to 14 residues. The V segment lost 6 bases and the J segment 5 bases; nucleotides outside the gene matches: 9. CDR3 DNA: TGTGCCAGCAGAGCAGGGGGTACCCCGTATGGCTACACCTTC. Protein product: CASRAGGTPYGYTF.

The gene calls are TRBV11-2 and TRBJ2-5; 11 nucleotides align to TRBD2. With V trimmed by 3 bases and J by 1 base, 1 base remained unmatched. This CDR3 is built from 15 residues. In germline, CDR1 is SGHAT, CDR2 FQNNGV. CDR3 sequence: CASSFSGGAQETQYF. Here the CDR3 DNA reads TGTGCCAGCAGCTTTAGCGGGGGGGCCCAAGAGACCCAGTACTTC.

The chain joins TRBV28 to TRBJ1-4, with 11 bases identical to TRBD1. The junction had 8 bases not matched to a gene; V was cut back by 5 bases and J by 6 bases. The CDR3 has 16 residues. Germline V CDR1 and CDR2: MDHEN, SYDVKM. The chain's CDR3 is CASSPPGQGGDEKLFF. The CDR3 bases are TGTGCCAGCAGTCCTCCGGGACAGGGGGGCGATGAAAAACTGTTTTTT.

The V call is TRBV7-6, the J call TRBJ1-6; a weak D match, TRBD1 (5 bases). Germline CDR1 SGHVS, CDR2 FNYEAQ. Trimming stripped 1 base from V and 1 base from J, with 5 bases between. The CDR3 has 15 amino acids. The CDR3 DNA is TGTGCCAGCAGCTTAGAGGGGTCCTATAATTCACCCCTCCACTTT. Protein sequence: CASSLEGSYNSPLHF.

The V gene is TRBV4-1, the J gene TRBJ2-1; 7 bases line up with TRBD2. Germline values: CDR1 MGHRA, CDR2 YSYEKL. The CDR3 is 15 amino acids. V was clipped by 1 base and J by 7 bases; unmatched bases: 7. CDR3 DNA: TGCGCCAGCAGCCAAGGGTTACTAGCGTGGAATGAGCAGTTCTTC. Its protein product is CASSQGLLAWNEQFF.

In this sample, this clone turned up a few times. The V call is TRBV9, the J call TRBJ2-2; no clear D gene. CDR1 is SGDLS, CDR2 YYNGEE, per germline. The CDR3 spans 15 residues. Trimming removed 0 bases from V and 0 bases from J, with 6 bases in between. This chain's CDR3 is CASSVAGANTGELFF. CDR3 bases: TGTGCCAGCAGCGTAGCCGGAGCGAACACCGGGGAGCTGTTTTTT.

The chain carries TRBV5-1 and TRBJ2-7; D is uncertain. V lost 0 bases, J lost 4 bases, and 11 bases lay in between. The CDR3 runs 14 residues. The germline V gene encodes CDR1 SGHRS and CDR2 YFSETQ. The CDR3 coding sequence is TGCGCCAGCAGCTTGGCCGAGGTTGGATACGAGCAGTACTTC. It encodes CASSLAEVGYEQYF.

This chain joins TRBV11-2 and TRBJ1-4; tentatively, D is TRBD1 (6 bases). V dropped 6 bases and J dropped 5 bases, with 16 bases sitting between them. This CDR3 has 15 residues. From germline, CDR1 is SGHAT and CDR2 FQNNGV. CDR3 bases: TGTGCCAGCAGGTCGGAACAGGGCGGGAATGAAAAACTGTTTTTT. The encoded protein is CASRSEQGGNEKLFF.

The chain joins TRBV11-2 to TRBJ2-3, with TRBD1 matching over 10 bases. CDR1 is SGHAT and CDR2 is FQNNGV in the germline V gene. The CDR3 loop spans 16 amino acids. Germline trimming cut 4 bases from V and 2 bases from J; bases unmatched to any gene: 6. The CDR3: CASSSRTGGFTDTQYF. The CDR3 DNA is TGTGCCAGCAGCTCCCGGACAGGGGGGTTCACAGATACGCAGTATTTT.

The chain has TRBV9 and TRBJ1-4; D gene uncertain. CDR1 and CDR2 (germline): SGDLS, YYNGEE. The CDR3 consists of 14 residues. V was cut by 3 bases and J by 0 bases, with 6 bases left in between. CDR3 sequence (DNA): TGTGCCAGCAGCGACCCTACAACTAATGAAAAACTGTTTTTT. This encodes CASSDPTTNEKLFF.

The chain carries TRBV7-5 and TRBJ2-1; TRBD2 reflects the table's D call only, with no check against the DNA. TRBV7-5 is termed a pseudogene. The CDR3 covers 19 residues. The CDR3 here is CARSLWTGLGRERGNEQFF. The CDR3 DNA follows: TGTGCCAGAAGCTTATGGACCGGACTAGGGCGGGAGAGAGGGAATGAGCAGTTCTTC.

The chain combines TRBV6-6 with TRBJ2-2; 7 nucleotides match TRBD2. After removal of 2 bases from V and 5 bases from J, the junction contained 5 bases not matched to a gene. This CDR3 is 15 amino acids long. Germline V gene data show CDR1 as MNHNY and CDR2 as SVGAGI (reference sequence). In nucleotides, the CDR3 is TGTGCCAGCAGTTACGCGCGGGGGTATACCGGGGAGCTGTTTTTT. Amino acid sequence: CASSYARGYTGELFF.

The chain couples TRBV19 to TRBJ1-1; the D gene is possibly TRBD1 (6 bases). CDR1 is LNHDA, CDR2 SQIVND, per germline (reference sequence). The V end was cut by 2 bases, the J end by 6 bases, with 10 bases between. This CDR3 contains 13 residues. Written as DNA, the CDR3 is TGTGCCAGTAGTATACGGGGGGGCGCTGAAGCTTTCTTT. Residues: CASSIRGGAEAFF. Together with reference TRBV19 and TRBJ1-1, the CDR3 gives the full variable domain: DGGITQSPKYLFRKEGQNVTLSCEQNLNHDAMYWYRQDPGQGLRLIYYSQIVNDFQKGDIAEGYSVSREKKESFPLTVTSAQKNPTAFYLCASSIRGGAEAFFGQGTRLTVV.